The T cell receptor (beta chain) under discussion was sequenced for a study of blood T cells in healthy people across ages. With a J-beta primer mix and a sample-barcoded 5' primer, a second PCR ran about 7 to 12 cycles. TCRdb reprocessed the 5' RACE reads via MiXCR and lists one record per CDR3 protein. The table shows some 700,000 distinct CDR3 sequences, with around 46% occurring only once. Extraction yielded at least 5.5 micrograms of total RNA per sample. Overall study findings and caveats: Age brought a roughly linear fall in TCR beta diversity measured per million T cells.

With 3 bases removed from V and 2 bases from J, the gap between germline ends came to 16 bases. Germline values: CDR1 DFQATT, CDR2 SNEGSKA (reference sequence). CDR3 length: 15 amino acids. To note about this clonotype: Antigen: not known.

The V and J genes are TRBV20-1 and TRBJ2-5; D possibly uses TRBD1 or TRBD2 (5 bases each). The sequenced sample consisted of blood. This TCR was recovered from a woman aged 60-70 years in good health. CDR3 DNA sequence: TGCAGTGCTAGGGGGGTTTCAAGTCGGCAAGAGACCCAGTACTTC. This gives the protein CSARGVSSRQETQYF.